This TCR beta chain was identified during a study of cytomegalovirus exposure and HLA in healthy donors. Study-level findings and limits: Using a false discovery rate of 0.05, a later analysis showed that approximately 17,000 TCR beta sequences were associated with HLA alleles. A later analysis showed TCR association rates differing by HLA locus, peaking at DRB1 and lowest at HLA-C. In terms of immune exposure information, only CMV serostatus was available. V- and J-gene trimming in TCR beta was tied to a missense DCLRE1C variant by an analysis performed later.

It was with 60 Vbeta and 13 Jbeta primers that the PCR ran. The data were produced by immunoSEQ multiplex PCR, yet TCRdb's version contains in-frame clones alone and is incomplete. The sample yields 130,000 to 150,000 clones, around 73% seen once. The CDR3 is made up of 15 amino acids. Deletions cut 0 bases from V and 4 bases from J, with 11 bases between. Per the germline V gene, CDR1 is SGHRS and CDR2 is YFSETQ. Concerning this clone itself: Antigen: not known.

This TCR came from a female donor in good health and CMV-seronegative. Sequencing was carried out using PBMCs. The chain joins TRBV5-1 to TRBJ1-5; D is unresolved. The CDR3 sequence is CASSLGGSGNQPQHF. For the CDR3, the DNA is TGCGCCAGCAGCTTGGGGGGTTCGGGGAATCAGCCCCAGCATTTT. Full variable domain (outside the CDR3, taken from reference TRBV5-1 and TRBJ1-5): KAGVTQTPRYLIKTRGQQVTLSCSPISGHRSVSWYQQTPGQGLQFLFEYFSETQRNKGNFPGRFSGRQFSNSRSEMNVSTLELGDSALYLCASSLGGSGNQPQHFGDGTRLSIL.